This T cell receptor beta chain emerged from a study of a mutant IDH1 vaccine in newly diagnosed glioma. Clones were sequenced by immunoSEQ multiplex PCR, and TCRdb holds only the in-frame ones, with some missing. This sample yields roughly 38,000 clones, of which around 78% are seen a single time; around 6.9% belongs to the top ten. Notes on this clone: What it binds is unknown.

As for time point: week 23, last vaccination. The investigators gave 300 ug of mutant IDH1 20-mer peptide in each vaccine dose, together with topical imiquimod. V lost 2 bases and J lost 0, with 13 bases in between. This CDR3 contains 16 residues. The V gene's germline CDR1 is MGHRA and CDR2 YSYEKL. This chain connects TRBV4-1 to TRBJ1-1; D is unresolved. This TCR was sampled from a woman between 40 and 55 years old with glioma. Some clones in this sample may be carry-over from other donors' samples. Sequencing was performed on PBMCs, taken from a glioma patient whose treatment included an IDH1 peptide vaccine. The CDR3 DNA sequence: TGCGCCAGCAGCCAACAGAACCCTACTATGAACACTGAAGCTTTCTTT. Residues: CASSQQNPTMNTEAFF.